This T cell receptor (beta chain) was profiled in a study of chemoradiotherapy in HPV16-positive cancers. Broader study findings: The functional HPV-specific definition rests on just a couple of HPV16-positive patients. For HPV16-positive patients, expanding HPV-responsive T cells associated with longer recurrence-free survival. Candidate HPV-specific clones and E7-related TCR motifs grew in tumor during treatment.

TCRdb's table, derived via immunoSEQ multiplex PCR, lists solely in-frame clones and lacks some. The profile shows some 28,000 clones, around four fifths of them singletons. V lost 8 bases and J lost 5, with 15 bases in between. Per germline, CDR1 MNHEY and CDR2 SMNVEV (reference sequence). The CDR3 extends over 13 amino acids. Notes on this clone: Its matching antigen is unknown.

This rearrangement joins TRBV27 to TRBJ1-1, with D uncertain. Material: blood, obtained from a patient who underwent chemoradiotherapy. The TCR sequence derives from a human donor with HPV-associated anogenital cancer. Here the CDR3 reads CASHAMGGTEAFF. The CDR3 DNA is TGTGCCAGCCATGCGATGGGAGGGACTGAAGCTTTCTTT.